One TCR beta chain is described in this entry. The source of the sample is a study of shared clonotypes between healthy human individuals. Assay used: immunoSEQ multiplex PCR; TCRdb lists only in-frame clones, some missing. The sample has around 2,000,000 clones; about 95% are singletons. The germline V gene encodes CDR1 MNHEY and CDR2 SMNVEV (reference sequence). After removal of 3 bases from V and 7 bases from J, the junction contained 4 bases not matched to a gene. The CDR3 sequence is 13 residues long. Sequenced material: naive CD4+ T cells sorted from blood. Subset: CD45RA+ positively selected. The sequence came from a man younger than 35 in good health. This chain uses TRBV27 with TRBJ1-2; 8 positions agree with TRBD1. CDR3 coding DNA: TGTGCCAGCAGTTTCTCCAGGGGGCCTGGCTACACCTTC. Translating it yields CASSFSRGPGYTF.